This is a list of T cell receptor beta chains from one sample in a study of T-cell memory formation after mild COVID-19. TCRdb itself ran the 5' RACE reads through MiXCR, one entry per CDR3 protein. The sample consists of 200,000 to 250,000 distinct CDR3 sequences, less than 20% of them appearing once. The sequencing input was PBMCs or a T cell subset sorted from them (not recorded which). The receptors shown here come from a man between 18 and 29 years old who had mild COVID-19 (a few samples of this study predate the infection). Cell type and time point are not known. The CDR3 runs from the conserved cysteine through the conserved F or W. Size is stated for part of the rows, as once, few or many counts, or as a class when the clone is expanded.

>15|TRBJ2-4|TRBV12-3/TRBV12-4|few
CASSFSGGGPYIQYF
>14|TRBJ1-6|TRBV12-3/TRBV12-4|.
CASSWGQPSSPLHF
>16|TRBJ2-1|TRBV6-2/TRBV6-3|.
CASSPHRDRGFNEQFF
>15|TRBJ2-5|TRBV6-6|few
CASSYSGTGVSTQYF
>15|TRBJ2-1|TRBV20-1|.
CSAPKTGGARNEQFF
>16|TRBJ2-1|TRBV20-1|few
CSADPMDSLDNNEQFF
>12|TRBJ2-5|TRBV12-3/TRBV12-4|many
CASSAPMGAQYF
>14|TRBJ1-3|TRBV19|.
CASSLGTLGNTIYF
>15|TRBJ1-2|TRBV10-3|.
CAIRTDGQMSYGYTF
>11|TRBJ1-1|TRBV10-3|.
CAISERSEAFF
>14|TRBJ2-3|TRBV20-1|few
CSARVATVIDTQYF
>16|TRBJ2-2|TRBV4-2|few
CASSQEMQVFAGELFF
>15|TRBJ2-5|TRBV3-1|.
CASSTTSGGVQTQYF
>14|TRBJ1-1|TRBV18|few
CASSPISGDTEAFF
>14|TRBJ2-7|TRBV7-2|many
CASTMGTTFGEQYF
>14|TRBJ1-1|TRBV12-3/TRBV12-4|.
CASSPTARNTEAFF
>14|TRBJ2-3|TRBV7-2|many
CASSSQSPGDTQYF
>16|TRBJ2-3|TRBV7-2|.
CASSLLGGGVRDTQYF
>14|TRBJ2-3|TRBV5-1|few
CASSLAEPTDTQYF
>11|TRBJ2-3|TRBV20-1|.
CSASRADTQYF
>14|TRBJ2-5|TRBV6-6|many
CASSYDGGEETQYF
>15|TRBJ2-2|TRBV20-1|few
CSARVHGGGTGELFF
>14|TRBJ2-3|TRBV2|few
CASNPAGGTNTQYF
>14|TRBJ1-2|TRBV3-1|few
CASSQQGHNYGYTF
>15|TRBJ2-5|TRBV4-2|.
CASSQDAISGETQYF
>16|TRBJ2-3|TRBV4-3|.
CASSQERGAGADTQYF
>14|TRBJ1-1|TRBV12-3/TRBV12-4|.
CASSLWQGIDLAFF
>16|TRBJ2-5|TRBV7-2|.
CASSFHTGGGRETQYF
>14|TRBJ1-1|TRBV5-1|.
CASSLDAANTEAFF
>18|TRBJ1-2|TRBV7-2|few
CASSRPRTGDLDNYGYTF
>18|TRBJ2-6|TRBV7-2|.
CASSFGTGGFTGANVLTF
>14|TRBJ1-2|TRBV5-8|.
CASSPSTGWYGYTF
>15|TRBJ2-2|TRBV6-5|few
CASSYSGGHTGELFF
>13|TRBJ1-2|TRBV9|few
CASSVANNYGYTF
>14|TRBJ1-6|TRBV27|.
CASSLVGYNSPLHF
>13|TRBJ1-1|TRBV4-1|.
CASRGLRASEAFF
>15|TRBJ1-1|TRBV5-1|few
CASSVGAGTNTEAFF
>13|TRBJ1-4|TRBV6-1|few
CAGHRSYNEKLFF
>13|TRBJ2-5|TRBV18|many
CASSPDRQETQYF
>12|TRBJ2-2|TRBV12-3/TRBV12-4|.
CASTLNTGELFF
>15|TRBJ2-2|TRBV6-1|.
CASNVGILDTGELFF
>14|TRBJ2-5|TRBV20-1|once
CSAAPPGYQETQYF
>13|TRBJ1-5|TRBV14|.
CASSQDRNQPQHF
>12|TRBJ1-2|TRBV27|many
CASSQTGDGYTF
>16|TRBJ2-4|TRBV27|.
CASSLAGDRGQNIQYF
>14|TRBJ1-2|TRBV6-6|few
CASSYYAVDYGYTF
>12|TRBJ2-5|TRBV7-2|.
CASSLVGWAQYF
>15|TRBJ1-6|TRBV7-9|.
CASSLGTGDNSPLHF
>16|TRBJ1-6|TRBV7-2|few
CASSFAGNHNNSPLHF
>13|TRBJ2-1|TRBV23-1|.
CASSVTRGYEQFF
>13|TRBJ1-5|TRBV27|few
CASSFQTDQPQHF
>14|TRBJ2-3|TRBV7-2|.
CASSLRMAGVTQYF
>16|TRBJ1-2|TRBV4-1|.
CASSQAYQGVPYGYTF
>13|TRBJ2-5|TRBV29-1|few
CSVVGILPETQYF
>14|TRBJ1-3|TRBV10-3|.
CAIRPDASGNTIYF
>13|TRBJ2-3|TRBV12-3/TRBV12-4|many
CASRRGRVDTQYF
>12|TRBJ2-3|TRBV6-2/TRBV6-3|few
CASRTGTNTQYF
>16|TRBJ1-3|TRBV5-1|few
CASSLAGGISGNTIYF
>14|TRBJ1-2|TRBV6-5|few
CASSYSELNYGYTF
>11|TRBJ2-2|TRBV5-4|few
CASSSSRELFF